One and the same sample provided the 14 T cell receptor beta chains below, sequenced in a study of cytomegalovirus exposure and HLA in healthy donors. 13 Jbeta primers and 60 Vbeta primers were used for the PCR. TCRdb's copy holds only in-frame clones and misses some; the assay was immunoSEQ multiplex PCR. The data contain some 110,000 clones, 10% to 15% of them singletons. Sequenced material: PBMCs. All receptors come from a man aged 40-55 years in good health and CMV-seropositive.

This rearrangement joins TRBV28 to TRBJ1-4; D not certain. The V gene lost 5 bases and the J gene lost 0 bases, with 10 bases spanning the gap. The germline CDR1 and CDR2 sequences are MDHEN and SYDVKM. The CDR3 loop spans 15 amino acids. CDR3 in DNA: TGTGCCAGCAGTGTCAGCGGTGCAACTAATGAAAAACTGTTTTTT. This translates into CASSVSGATNEKLFF.

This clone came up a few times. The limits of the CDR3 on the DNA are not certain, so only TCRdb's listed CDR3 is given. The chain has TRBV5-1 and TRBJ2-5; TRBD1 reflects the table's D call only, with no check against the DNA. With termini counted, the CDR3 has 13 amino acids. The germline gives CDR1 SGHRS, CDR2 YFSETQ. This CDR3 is CASSFGPGETQYF.

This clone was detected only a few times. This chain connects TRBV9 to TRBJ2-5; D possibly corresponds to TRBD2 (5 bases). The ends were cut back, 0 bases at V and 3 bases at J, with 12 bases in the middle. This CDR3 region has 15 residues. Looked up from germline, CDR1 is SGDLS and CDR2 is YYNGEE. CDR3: CASSVAHGSEETQYF. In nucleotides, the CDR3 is TGTGCCAGCAGCGTAGCCCACGGTAGCGAAGAGACCCAGTACTTC.

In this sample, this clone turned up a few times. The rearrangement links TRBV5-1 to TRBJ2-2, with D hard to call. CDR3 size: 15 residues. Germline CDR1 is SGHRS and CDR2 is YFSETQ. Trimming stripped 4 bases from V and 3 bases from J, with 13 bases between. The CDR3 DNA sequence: TGCGCCAGCAGCGTTGATAGATTTTACACCGGGGAGCTGTTTTTT. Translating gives CASSVDRFYTGELFF.

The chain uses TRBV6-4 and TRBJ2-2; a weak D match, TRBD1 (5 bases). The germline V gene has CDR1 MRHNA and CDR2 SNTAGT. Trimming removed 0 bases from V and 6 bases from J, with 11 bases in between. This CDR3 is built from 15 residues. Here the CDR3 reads CASSDSVQGPGELFF. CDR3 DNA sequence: TGTGCCAGCAGTGACTCGGTGCAGGGCCCCGGGGAGCTGTTTTTT.

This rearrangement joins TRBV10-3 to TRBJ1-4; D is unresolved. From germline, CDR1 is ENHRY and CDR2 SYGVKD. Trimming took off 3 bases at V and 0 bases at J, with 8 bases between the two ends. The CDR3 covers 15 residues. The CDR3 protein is CAISELGPTNEKLFF. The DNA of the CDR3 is TGTGCCATCAGTGAACTAGGCCCAACTAATGAAAAACTGTTTTTT.

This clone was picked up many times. The CDR3 is CASKDQEPYEQYF. CDR3 in DNA: TGTGCCAGCAAGGATCAGGAACCCTACGAGCAGTACTTC. The chain joins TRBV6-1 to TRBJ2-7, with no clear D. The CDR3 covers 13 residues. V dropped 7 bases and J dropped 2 bases, with 12 bases sitting between them. Germline CDR1 and CDR2: MNHNS and SASEGT.

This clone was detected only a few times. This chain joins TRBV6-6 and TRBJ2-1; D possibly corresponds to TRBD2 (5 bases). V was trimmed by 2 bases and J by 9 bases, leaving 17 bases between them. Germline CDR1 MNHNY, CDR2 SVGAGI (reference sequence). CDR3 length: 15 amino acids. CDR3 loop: CASSYEVALRGEQFF. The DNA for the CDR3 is TGTGCCAGCAGTTACGAAGTGGCGCTCCGGGGTGAGCAGTTCTTC.

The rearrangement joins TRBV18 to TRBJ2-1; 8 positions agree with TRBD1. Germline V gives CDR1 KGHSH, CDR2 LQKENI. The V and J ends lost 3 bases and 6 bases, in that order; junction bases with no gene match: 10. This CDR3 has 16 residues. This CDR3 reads CASSPPTGGKGNEQFF. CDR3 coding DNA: TGTGCCAGCTCACCCCCCACAGGGGGTAAAGGCAATGAGCAGTTCTTC.

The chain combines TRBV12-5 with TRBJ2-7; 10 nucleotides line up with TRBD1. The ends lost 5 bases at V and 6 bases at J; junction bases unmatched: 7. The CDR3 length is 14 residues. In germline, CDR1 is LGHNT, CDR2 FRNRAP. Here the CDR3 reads CASGDRDRGPEQYF. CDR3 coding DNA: TGTGCTAGTGGTGACCGGGACAGGGGTCCCGAGCAGTACTTC.

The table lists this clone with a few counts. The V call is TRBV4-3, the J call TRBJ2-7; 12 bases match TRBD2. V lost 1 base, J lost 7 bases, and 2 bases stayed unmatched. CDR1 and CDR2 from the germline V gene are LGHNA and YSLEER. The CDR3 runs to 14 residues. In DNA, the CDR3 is TGCGCCAGCAGCCAAGGCCTAGCGGGAGGGGAGCAGTACTTC. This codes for CASSQGLAGGEQYF.

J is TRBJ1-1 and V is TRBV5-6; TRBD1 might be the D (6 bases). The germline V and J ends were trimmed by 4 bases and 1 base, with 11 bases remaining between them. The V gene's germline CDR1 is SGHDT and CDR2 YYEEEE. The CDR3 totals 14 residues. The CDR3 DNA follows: TGTGCCAGCAGCCAAATGACAGGGAACACTGAAGCTTTCTTT. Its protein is CASSQMTGNTEAFF.

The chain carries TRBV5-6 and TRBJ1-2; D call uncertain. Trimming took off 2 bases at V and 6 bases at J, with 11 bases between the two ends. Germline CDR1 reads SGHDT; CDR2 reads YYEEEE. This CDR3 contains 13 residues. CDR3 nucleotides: TGTGCCAGCAGCTTACCGGGGTGGGATGGCTACACCTTC. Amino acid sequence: CASSLPGWDGYTF. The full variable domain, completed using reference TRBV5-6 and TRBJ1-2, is DAGVTQSPTHLIKTRGQQVTLRCSPKSGHDTVSWYQQALGQGPQFIFQYYEEEERQRGNFPDRFSGHQFPNYSSELNVNALLLGDSALYLCASSLPGWDGYTFGSGTRLTVV.

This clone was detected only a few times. CDR3 bases: TGTGCCAGCAGCCCGGGACTAGCGGGATCGAACACCGGGGAGCTGTTTTTT. Protein: CASSPGLAGSNTGELFF. The chain employs TRBV9 and TRBJ2-2; 13 nucleotides line up with TRBD2. The CDR3 sequence is 17 residues long. Unmatched junction bases numbered 3, after V lost 4 bases and J lost 0 bases. CDR1 and CDR2 (germline): SGDLS, YYNGEE. Full variable domain (remainder filled in from reference TRBV9 and TRBJ2-2): DSGVTQTPKHLITATGQRVTLRCSPRSGDLSVYWYQQSLDQGLQFLIQYYNGEERAKGNILERFSAQQFPDLHSELNLSSLELGDSALYFCASSPGLAGSNTGELFFGEGSRLTVL.